This T cell receptor beta chain was captured in a study of graft-versus-host responses after intestinal transplantation. Study-wide context: Among the recipients, transplants were multivisceral, liver-intestinal, or isolated intestinal. Every recipient underwent anti-thymocyte globulin induction, then tacrolimus and steroids for two to four years.

Intraepithelial lymphocytes and lamina propria lymphocytes were released through processing of graft tissue. Note on this clone: Its antigen remains unidentified.

The CDR3 is made up of 16 amino acids. CDR1 is SGHDN, CDR2 FVKESK, per germline. The germline V and J ends were trimmed by 2 bases and 5 bases, with 19 bases remaining between them. Findings and caveats of the study: Allograft graft-versus-host to host-versus-graft clonal ratios ran high in patients with graft-donor T cell macrochimerism.

TCRdb's table, derived via immunoSEQ multiplex PCR, lists solely in-frame clones and lacks some. The sample lists about 17,000 clones, 79% seen once, with 7.8% in the top ten. This TCR came from a human patient who received an intestinal transplant, so some T cells may come from the graft donor. V is TRBV14 and J is TRBJ2-7, with D perhaps matching TRBD1 or TRBD2 (5 bases each). The sample consisted of ileum tissue, taken roughly 490 days after intestinal transplant. CDR3: CASSQLGENAIDEQYF. The CDR3 bases are TGTGCCAGCAGCCAACTGGGGGAGAACGCTATCGACGAGCAGTACTTC.